The 13 T cell receptor beta chains given below trace back to one sample, sequenced in a study of cytomegalovirus exposure and HLA in healthy donors. Use of 60 Vbeta and 13 Jbeta primers characterized the PCR. Using immunoSEQ multiplex PCR, the repertoire was profiled, and TCRdb retains in-frame clones only, with some absent. The data show around 110,000 clones, roughly 66% seen once. Sequenced material: PBMCs. Every receptor here comes from a woman in her twenties or thirties in good health and CMV-seronegative.

CDR3 sequence: CAWSVKTGGSEAFF. Written as DNA, the CDR3 is TGTGCCTGGAGTGTCAAGACAGGGGGCTCTGAAGCTTTCTTT. The chain uses TRBV30 and TRBJ1-1; 10 bases match TRBD1. The germline V gene encodes CDR1 GTSNPN and CDR2 SVGIG (reference sequence). V shed 0 bases, J shed 6 bases, and the junction held 4 bases outside the gene matches. CDR3 size: 14 residues.

This clone was found a few times. The chain recombines TRBV6-6 with TRBJ1-1; 10 bases map to TRBD1. Per germline, CDR1 MNHNY and CDR2 SVGAGI (reference sequence). Losses at the gene ends were 6 bases for V and 3 bases for J; bases not matched to a gene: 7. The CDR3 contains 15 residues. CDR3 residues: CASSPGTGVYTEAFF. The CDR3 coding sequence is TGTGCCAGCAGCCCCGGGACAGGGGTTTACACTGAAGCTTTCTTT.

The chain has TRBV19 and TRBJ2-1; the match to TRBD2 covers 10 bases. This CDR3 spans 17 amino acids. From germline, CDR1 is LNHDA and CDR2 SQIVND (reference sequence). Losses at the gene ends were 4 bases for V and 2 bases for J; bases not matched to a gene: 8. The CDR3 DNA reads TGTGCCAGTAGTACCACCCAAGCGGGAGGGCCCTACAATGAGCAGTTCTTC. Protein product: CASSTTQAGGPYNEQFF.

This clone has a single count. J is TRBJ2-1 and V is TRBV25-1, with TRBD1 as a possible D gene (6 bases). Germline values: CDR1 MGHDK, CDR2 SYGVNS. Deletions cut 4 bases from V and 3 bases from J, with 16 bases between. This CDR3 region has 16 residues. CDR3 in DNA: TGTGCCAGCAGTGCCCAACAGGGATTGGTCTACAATGAGCAGTTCTTC. Its protein is CASSAQQGLVYNEQFF.

This sequence joins TRBV28 and TRBJ1-2; D unresolved. Looked up from germline, CDR1 is MDHEN and CDR2 is SYDVKM. Trimming left V 5 bases short and J 4 bases short, with 8 bases between. The CDR3 length is 12 residues. The CDR3 region has the DNA TGTGCCAGCAGTGCGGGGATCTATGGCTACACCTTC. Protein sequence: CASSAGIYGYTF.

The chain links TRBV6-5 to TRBJ1-2; 9 bases match TRBD1. The junction had 8 bases not matched to a gene; V was cut back by 2 bases and J by 4 bases. The V gene's germline CDR1 is MNHEY and CDR2 SVGAGI. This CDR3 comprises 16 residues. Written as DNA, the CDR3 is TGTGCCAGCAGTTACCAAGGGACAGGGTTTGGCTATGGCTACACCTTC. Residues: CASSYQGTGFGYGYTF.

This rearrangement joins TRBV7-8 to TRBJ2-7; a weak D match, TRBD1 (6 bases). V gave up 1 base and J gave up 7 bases, with 8 bases separating them. Germline-derived CDR1 and CDR2 are SGHVS and FQNEAQ. The CDR3 contains 12 residues. CDR3 residues: CASSLGRGEQYF. CDR3 DNA: TGTGCCAGCAGCTTAGGCAGGGGAGAGCAGTACTTC. The entire variable domain, with the rest obtained from reference TRBV7-8 and TRBJ2-7, is as follows: GAGVSQSPRYKVAKRGQDVALRCDPISGHVSLFWYQQALGQGPEFLTYFQNEAQLDKSGLPSDRFFAERPEGSVSTLKIQRTQQEDSAVYLCASSLGRGEQYFGPGTRLTVT.

This clone showed up just a few times. The chain recombines TRBV6-4 with TRBJ2-1; TRBD2 aligns across 12 bases. Germline trimming cut 4 bases from V and 7 bases from J; bases unmatched to any gene: 2. CDR3 size: 14 residues. Looked up from germline, CDR1 is MRHNA and CDR2 is SNTAGT. The CDR3 nucleotides are TGTGCCAGCAGTGGGACTAGCGGGATGAATGAGCAGTTCTTC. Its translation: CASSGTSGMNEQFF.

The rearrangement joins TRBV5-8 to TRBJ1-1, with no clear D. CDR1 and CDR2 (germline): SGHTS, YDEGEE. The V gene lost 5 bases and the J gene lost 7 bases, with 12 bases spanning the gap. This CDR3 contains 12 residues. CDR3 sequence reads: CASRWEQSEAFF. In DNA form, the CDR3 reads TGTGCCAGCAGGTGGGAGCAAAGTGAAGCTTTCTTT.

The gene calls are TRBV11-2 and TRBJ2-3; 9 nucleotides match TRBD2. Trimming removed 3 bases from V and 7 bases from J; junction bases left unmatched: 17. CDR1 and CDR2 (germline): SGHAT, FQNNGV. The CDR3 has 18 residues. CDR3 nucleotides: TGTGCCAGCAGCTTTCCGGGGGGAGGTGGGACTAGCTGGAATACGCAGTATTTT. Protein: CASSFPGGGGTSWNTQYF.

This clone was counted only a few times. The chain uses TRBV29-1 and TRBJ1-2; D is unclear. V was cut by 6 bases and J by 6 bases, with 5 bases left in between. Germline loops: CDR1 SQVTM, CDR2 ANQGSEA. The CDR3 loop spans 9 amino acids. CDR3 residues: CSVSDGYTF. CDR3 DNA: TGCAGCGTATCAGATGGCTACACCTTC.

There are a few counts of this clone. V usage is TRBV30 and J usage is TRBJ2-3; TRBD2 might be the D (6 bases). V lost 2 bases, J lost 6 bases, and 12 bases lay in between. The CDR3 totals 13 residues. Germline assignment: CDR1 GTSNPN and CDR2 SVGIG (reference sequence). CDR3 amino acids: CAWSRRRADTQYF. DNA for the CDR3: TGTGCCTGGAGTAGAAGGAGGGCGGATACGCAGTATTTT.

This clone occurred a few times. The rearrangement links TRBV5-4 to TRBJ1-2; TRBD1 matches 9 bases. The germline V gene encodes CDR1 SGHNT and CDR2 YYREEE (reference sequence). The V and J ends lost 4 bases and 4 bases, in that order; junction bases with no gene match: 8. The CDR3 has 15 amino acids. The CDR3 bases are TGTGCCAGCAGCCAAAAAGGGGGACAGGGCTATGGCTACACCTTC. Its translation: CASSQKGGQGYGYTF.